The 10 T cell receptor beta chains in this list originate from one sample, sequenced in a study of CD8 T cells in Susac syndrome. A quantity of about 0.5 to 1 ug RNA underwent reverse transcription using random hexamers. Using its own MiXCR run on the immunoSEQ multiplex PCR reads, TCRdb lists one record per CDR3 protein. The table records some 100,000 distinct CDR3 sequences, roughly 96% of them present only once. The sequencing sample was made of CD8+ T cells from PBMCs. These TCRs come from a human donor with Susac syndrome.

The chain uses TRBV3-1 and TRBJ2-5; D may be TRBD2 (6 bases). V lost 5 bases to trimming and J lost 4 bases, with 14 bases between them. CDR1 and CDR2 from the germline V gene are LGHDT and YNNKEL (reference sequence). The CDR3 extends over 14 amino acids. The CDR3 DNA reads TGTGCCAGCAGCGACGCGGGACCTGGAGAGACCCAGTACTTC. This sequence encodes CASSDAGPGETQYF.

The V gene is TRBV4-1, the J gene TRBJ1-1; D remains ambiguous. V dropped 4 bases and J dropped 7 bases, with 13 bases sitting between them. The CDR3 is made up of 13 amino acids. CDR1 MGHRA and CDR2 YSYEKL come from the germline V gene. This CDR3 reads CASSPSPGNEAFF. CDR3 bases: TGCGCCAGCAGCCCCAGTCCGGGGAATGAAGCTTTCTTT.

The chain couples TRBV5-1 to TRBJ2-7; D perhaps matches TRBD2 (6 bases). In germline, CDR1 is SGHRS, CDR2 YFSETQ. V gave up 3 bases and J gave up 4 bases, with 14 bases separating them. CDR3 length: 14 residues. CDR3 DNA sequence: TGCGCCAGCAGCTCCGTGGGGGGAGAGTACGAGCAGTACTTC. Translation gives CASSSVGGEYEQYF.

In nucleotides, the CDR3 is TGCAGCGTTTTAGATAGCAATCAGCCCCAGCATTTT. Encoded protein: CSVLDSNQPQHF. The gene calls are TRBV29-1 and TRBJ1-5; no firm D call. Trimming removed 5 bases at V and 0 bases at J, with 5 bases between. CDR3 length equals 12 residues. CDR1 SQVTM and CDR2 ANQGSEA come from the germline V gene.

Written as DNA, the CDR3 is TGTGCCAGCAGCCGTAACTCATCCCCGGGGGGCAGAGGCTACACCTTC. Its protein is CASSRNSSPGGRGYTF. The gene calls are TRBV27 and TRBJ1-2; maybe TRBD1 (6 bases). V was shortened by 6 bases and J by 8 bases, with 25 bases between the two germline ends. The CDR3 has 16 amino acids. CDR1 MNHEY and CDR2 SMNVEV come from the germline V gene (reference sequence).

V and J are TRBV29-1 and TRBJ2-1; D perhaps matches TRBD2 (5 bases). The germline V gene encodes CDR1 SQVTM and CDR2 ANQGSEA. Trimming took off 7 bases at V and 5 bases at J, with 18 bases between the two ends. The CDR3 is made up of 14 amino acids. CDR3 region: CSAELVSGNNEQFF. DNA for the CDR3: TGCAGCGCAGAACTAGTAAGCGGTAACAATGAGCAGTTCTTC.

The chain has TRBV5-1 and TRBJ2-1; 8 bases are shared with TRBD2. The CDR3 has 15 residues. CDR1 is SGHRS and CDR2 is YFSETQ in the germline V gene. V lost 1 base, J lost 3 bases, and 3 bases stayed unmatched. CDR3 amino acids: CASSLLTSGYNEQFF. The DNA of the CDR3 is TGCGCCAGCAGCTTGCTAACTAGCGGCTACAATGAGCAGTTCTTC.

The chain has TRBV19 and TRBJ2-5; the match to TRBD2 covers 9 bases. The CDR3 totals 16 residues. Trimming took 2 bases from V and 2 from J; bases not matched to a gene: 6. CDR1 and CDR2 from the germline V gene are LNHDA and SQIVND (reference sequence). In DNA form, the CDR3 reads TGTGCCAGTAGTATAAAAGGACTAGCGACACAAGAGACCCAGTACTTC. Its protein is CASSIKGLATQETQYF.

The chain has TRBV27 and TRBJ1-2; D perhaps matches TRBD1 (6 bases). V was shortened by 6 bases and J by 8 bases, with 19 bases between the two germline ends. Per the germline V gene, CDR1 is MNHEY and CDR2 is SMNVEV (reference sequence). The CDR3 spans 14 residues. The CDR3 loop reads CASRTNRDGWGYTF. The CDR3 nucleotides are TGTGCCAGCAGGACCAACAGGGATGGCTGGGGCTACACCTTC.

The chain is built from TRBV6-4 and TRBJ2-2; 8 bases match TRBD1. The CDR3 extends over 14 amino acids. The germline gives CDR1 MRHNA, CDR2 SNTAGT. Trimming took 6 bases from V and 4 from J; bases not matched to a gene: 4. CDR3 loop: CASSDRGSTGELFF. CDR3 DNA sequence: TGTGCCAGCAGCGACAGGGGAAGCACCGGGGAGCTGTTTTTT.